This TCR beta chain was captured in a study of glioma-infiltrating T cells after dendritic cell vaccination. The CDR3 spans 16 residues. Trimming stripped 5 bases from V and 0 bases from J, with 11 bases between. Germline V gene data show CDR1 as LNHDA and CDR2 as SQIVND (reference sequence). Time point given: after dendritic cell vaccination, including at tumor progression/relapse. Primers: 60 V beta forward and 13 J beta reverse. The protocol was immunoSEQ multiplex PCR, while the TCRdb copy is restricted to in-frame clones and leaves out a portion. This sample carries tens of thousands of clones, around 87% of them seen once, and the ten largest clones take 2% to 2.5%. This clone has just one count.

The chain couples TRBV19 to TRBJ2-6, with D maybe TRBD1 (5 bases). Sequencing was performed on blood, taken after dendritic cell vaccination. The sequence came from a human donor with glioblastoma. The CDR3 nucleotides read TGTGCCAGTAGTGGAACCAGGGTCTCTGGGGCCAACGTCCTGACTTTC. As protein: CASSGTRVSGANVLTF.